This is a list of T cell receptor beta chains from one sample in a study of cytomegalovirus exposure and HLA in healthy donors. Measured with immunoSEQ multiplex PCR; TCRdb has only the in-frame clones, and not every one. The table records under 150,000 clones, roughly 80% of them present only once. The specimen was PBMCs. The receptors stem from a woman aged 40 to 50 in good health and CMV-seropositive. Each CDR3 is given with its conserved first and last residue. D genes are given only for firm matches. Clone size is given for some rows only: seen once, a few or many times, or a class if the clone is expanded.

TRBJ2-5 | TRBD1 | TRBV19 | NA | TGTGCCAGTAGTATGTCTTGGGGGACAGGGGCCCAAGAGACCCAGTACTTC | CASSMSWGTGAQETQYF
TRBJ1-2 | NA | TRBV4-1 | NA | TGCGCCAGCAGCCAACAGGGGTCAGCTAACTATGGCTACACCTTC | CASSQQGSANYGYTF
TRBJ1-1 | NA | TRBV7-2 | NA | TGTGCCAGCAGCTTAGTTCGGGGGGCGCAAGGCACTGAAGCTTTCTTT | CASSLVRGAQGTEAFF
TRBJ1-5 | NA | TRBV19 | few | TGTGCCAGTAGTATAGTCGAGGGCAATCAGCCCCAGCATTTT | CASSIVEGNQPQHF
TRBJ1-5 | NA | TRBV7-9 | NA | TGTGCCAGCAGCTTAGGAGTCGGCGGCTCCGATCAGCCCCAGCATTTT | CASSLGVGGSDQPQHF
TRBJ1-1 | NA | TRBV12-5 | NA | TGTGCTAGCCATTGGGCGGGCGGGACTGAAGCTTTCTTT | CASHWAGGTEAFF
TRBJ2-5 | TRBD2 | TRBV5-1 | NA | TGCGCCAGCAGCCCCGGGACTAGCGGGGGGGGAGAGACCCAGTACTTC | CASSPGTSGGGETQYF
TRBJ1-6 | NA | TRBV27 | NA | TGTGCCAGCAGCCCCAACAGGGCTTCACCCCTCCACTTT | CASSPNRASPLHF
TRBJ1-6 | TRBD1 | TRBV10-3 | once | TGTGCCATCAGTGGACAGGGTAGGGGCCGAAGCGGTTCACCCCTCCACTTT | CAISGQGRGRSGSPLHF
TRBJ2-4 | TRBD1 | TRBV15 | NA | TGTGCCACCAGCGGCGGGACAGGGGGTATAGACATTCAGTACTTC | CATSGGTGGIDIQYF
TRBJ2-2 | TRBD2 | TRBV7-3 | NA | TGTGCCAGCAGCTTAGATGCGGGGGCCGGGGAGCTGTTTTTT | CASSLDAGAGELFF
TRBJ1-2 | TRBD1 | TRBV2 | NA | TGTGCCAGCAACGAACAGGGGAACTATGGCTACACCTTC | CASNEQGNYGYTF
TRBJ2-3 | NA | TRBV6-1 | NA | TGTGCCAGCAGTGAAGCTAGACAGAGATATGATACGCAGTATTTT | CASSEARQRYDTQYF
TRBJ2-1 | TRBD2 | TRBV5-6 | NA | TGTGCCAGCAGCTTTACTAGCGGGGGGAGCAATGAGCAGTTCTTC | CASSFTSGGSNEQFF
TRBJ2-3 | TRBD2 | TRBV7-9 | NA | TGTGCCAGCAGTGCTCTAGCGGGGGGTCCCGGCACAGATACGCAGTATTTT | CASSALAGGPGTDTQYF
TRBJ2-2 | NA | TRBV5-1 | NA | TGCGCCAGCAGCTTGGATCCGACCGGCCGGGGCACCGGGGAGCTGTTTTTT | CASSLDPTGRGTGELFF
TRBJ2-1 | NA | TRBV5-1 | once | TGCGCCAGCAGCTTGGGACAGGCGCCTTACAATGAGCAGTTCTTC | CASSLGQAPYNEQFF
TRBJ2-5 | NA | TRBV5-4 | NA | TGTGCCAGCAGCCGGACAGGAGGGAAGGAGACCCAGTACTTC | CASSRTGGKETQYF
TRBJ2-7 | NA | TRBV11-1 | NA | TGTGCCAGCAGCTTACCCGGGAGCGAGCAGTACTTC | CASSLPGSEQYF
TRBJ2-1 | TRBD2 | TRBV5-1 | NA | TGCGCCAGCAGCTTTGATGGCGGGGGCTACAATGAGCAGTTCTTC | CASSFDGGGYNEQFF
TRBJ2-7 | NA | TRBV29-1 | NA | TGCAGCGTTGAACGCAAGAGTGGCGAGCAGTACTTC | CSVERKSGEQYF
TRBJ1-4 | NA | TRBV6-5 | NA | TGTGCCAGCAGTTACTCGAAGTGGGGGGGTGAAAAACTGTTTTTT | CASSYSKWGGEKLFF
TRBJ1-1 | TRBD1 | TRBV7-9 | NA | TGTGCCAGCAGCTTAGCCCGGACAGGGAGGAGCACTGAAGCTTTCTTT | CASSLARTGRSTEAFF
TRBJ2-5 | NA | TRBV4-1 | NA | TGCGCCAGCAGCACCACAGCACGGGGGTATGGAGAGACCCAGTACTTC | CASSTTARGYGETQYF
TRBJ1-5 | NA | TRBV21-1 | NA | TGTGCCAGCAGCCTAACTAGCGGACAGGACGGGCAGCCCCAGCATTTT | CASSLTSGQDGQPQHF
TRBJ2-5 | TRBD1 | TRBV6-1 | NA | TGTGCCAGCAGTGTGGACAGGGGGGGAGAGACCCAGTACTTC | CASSVDRGGETQYF
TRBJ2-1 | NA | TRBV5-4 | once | TGTGCCAGTGGTGTGCGCGGGGCGATCAATGAGCAGTTCTTC | CASGVRGAINEQFF
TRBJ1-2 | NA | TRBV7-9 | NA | TGTGCCAGCAGCCTCCCAGGGTCGAGAGGCTACACCTTC | CASSLPGSRGYTF